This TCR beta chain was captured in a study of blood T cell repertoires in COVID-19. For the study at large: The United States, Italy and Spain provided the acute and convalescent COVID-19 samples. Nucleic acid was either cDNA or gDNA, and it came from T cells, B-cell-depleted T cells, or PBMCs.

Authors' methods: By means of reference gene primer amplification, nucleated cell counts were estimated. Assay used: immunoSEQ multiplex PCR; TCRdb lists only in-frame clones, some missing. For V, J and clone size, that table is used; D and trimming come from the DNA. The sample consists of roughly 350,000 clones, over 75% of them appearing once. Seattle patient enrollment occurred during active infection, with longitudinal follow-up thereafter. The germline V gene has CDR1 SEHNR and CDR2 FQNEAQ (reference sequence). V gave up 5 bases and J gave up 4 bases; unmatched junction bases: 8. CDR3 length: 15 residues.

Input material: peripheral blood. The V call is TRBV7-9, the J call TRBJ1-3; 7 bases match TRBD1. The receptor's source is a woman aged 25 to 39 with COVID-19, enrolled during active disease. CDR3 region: CASSPPQGDGNTIYF. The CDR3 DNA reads TGTGCCAGCAGCCCCCCTCAGGGGGACGGAAACACCATATATTTT.